The 10 T cell receptor beta chains below were found in one sample sequenced in a study of cytomegalovirus exposure and HLA in healthy donors. The study ran its PCR with 60 Vbeta and 13 Jbeta primers. TCRdb keeps only in-frame clones here, not all; method: immunoSEQ multiplex PCR. Of around 110,000 clones in the sample, 9% to 10% were seen once. The sequencing input was PBMCs. The receptors were sampled from a man aged 30 to 39 in good health and CMV-seronegative.

The rearrangement links TRBV28 to TRBJ2-1; 8 bases align to TRBD2. The germline V gene has CDR1 MDHEN and CDR2 SYDVKM. CDR3 length: 12 amino acids. The V and J ends lost 6 bases and 9 bases, in that order; junction bases with no gene match: 4. The CDR3 DNA reads as TGTGCCAGCAGCCAGCTAGCGGGTGAGCAGTTCTTC. This sequence encodes CASSQLAGEQFF. The full variable domain, its missing parts supplied by reference TRBV28 and TRBJ2-1, is DVKVTQSSRYLVKRTGEKVFLECVQDMDHENMFWYRQDPGLGLRLIYFSYDVKMKEKGDIPEGYSVSREKKERFSLILESASTNQTSMYLCASSQLAGEQFFGPGTRLTVL.

The chain links TRBV10-3 to TRBJ2-7, with D unresolved. The CDR3 consists of 14 residues. In germline, CDR1 is ENHRY, CDR2 SYGVKD. V was pared by 0 bases and J by 2 bases, with 8 bases between. CDR3 DNA: TGTGCCATCAGTGAGTCTAAACAGACCTACGAGCAGTACTTC. Amino acids: CAISESKQTYEQYF.

The chain uses TRBV5-1 and TRBJ2-5; D unresolved. V shed 2 bases and J shed 1 base, with 9 bases lying between them. Germline V gene data show CDR1 as SGHRS and CDR2 as YFSETQ. This CDR3 is 14 amino acids long. CDR3 residues: CASSLQSPQETQYF. CDR3 DNA: TGCGCCAGCAGCTTACAGTCACCCCAAGAGACCCAGTACTTC.

This sequence joins TRBV19 and TRBJ2-7; 8 nucleotides match TRBD1. Trimming took 1 base from V and 5 from J; bases not matched to a gene: 10. Germline assignment: CDR1 LNHDA and CDR2 SQIVND (reference sequence). The CDR3 length is 16 residues. CDR3 protein: CASSIVGRGPTNEQYF. DNA for the CDR3: TGTGCCAGTAGTATAGTCGGCAGGGGGCCCACCAACGAGCAGTACTTC.

This rearrangement joins TRBV19 to TRBJ2-5; a weak D match, TRBD2 (6 bases). V was shortened by 3 bases and J by 5 bases, with 13 bases between the two germline ends. The CDR3 consists of 14 residues. Germline V CDR1 and CDR2: LNHDA, SQIVND (reference sequence). The CDR3 sequence: CASSMVWRAETQYF. CDR3 DNA: TGTGCCAGTAGTATGGTATGGAGGGCCGAGACCCAGTACTTC. Variable domain in full (rest from reference TRBV19 and TRBJ2-5): DGGITQSPKYLFRKEGQNVTLSCEQNLNHDAMYWYRQDPGQGLRLIYYSQIVNDFQKGDIAEGYSVSREKKESFPLTVTSAQKNPTAFYLCASSMVWRAETQYFGPGTRLLVL.

V and J are TRBV10-3 and TRBJ2-2, with D hard to call. Germline V gives CDR1 ENHRY, CDR2 SYGVKD. This CDR3 has 15 amino acids. V lost 6 bases to trimming and J lost 2 bases, with 13 bases between them. CDR3 amino acids: CAISLGGPNTGELFF. The CDR3 DNA follows: TGTGCCATCAGCCTCGGTGGGCCAAACACCGGGGAGCTGTTTTTT.

The V and J genes are TRBV6-5 and TRBJ2-5, with D possibly TRBD1 on 5 matching bases. The CDR3 sequence is 13 residues long. Germline CDR1 MNHEY, CDR2 SVGAGI. V was cut by 5 bases and J by 1 base, with 8 bases left in between. CDR3 coding DNA: TGTGCCAGCAGTACGACAGTCCAAGAGACCCAGTACTTC. Residues: CASSTTVQETQYF.

The chain has TRBV28 and TRBJ2-7; D might be TRBD2 (5 bases). Germline lookup yields CDR1 MDHEN and CDR2 SYDVKM. The V end was cut by 8 bases, the J end by 4 bases, with 18 bases between. There are 14 residues in the CDR3. The CDR3 nucleotides read TGTGCCAGCCGTGGGTCCGCCGAGGGTTACGAGCAGTACTTC. It is translated as CASRGSAEGYEQYF. The whole variable domain, remainder taken from reference TRBV28 and TRBJ2-7, is DVKVTQSSRYLVKRTGEKVFLECVQDMDHENMFWYRQDPGLGLRLIYFSYDVKMKEKGDIPEGYSVSREKKERFSLILESASTNQTSMYLCASRGSAEGYEQYFGPGTRLTVT.

The table lists this clone with a few counts. The rearrangement links TRBV5-5 to TRBJ2-7; 12 bases are shared with TRBD2. Germline CDR1 SGHKS, CDR2 YYEKEE (reference sequence). This CDR3 region has 19 residues. V gave up 5 bases and J gave up 0 bases; unmatched junction bases: 15. For the CDR3, the DNA is TGTGCCAGCAGTACAATAGTTAGGACTAGCGGGATCCTCTCCTACGAGCAGTACTTC. Amino acids: CASSTIVRTSGILSYEQYF.

The gene calls are TRBV18 and TRBJ2-7; possible D gene TRBD2, 6 bases. The ends were cut back, 1 base at V and 3 bases at J, with 16 bases in the middle. Looked up from germline, CDR1 is KGHSH and CDR2 is LQKENI. The CDR3 spans 16 residues. The CDR3, as DNA: TGTGCCAGCTCACCACTTCTCGGGAGAGCTGACTACGAGCAGTACTTC. Its protein is CASSPLLGRADYEQYF.